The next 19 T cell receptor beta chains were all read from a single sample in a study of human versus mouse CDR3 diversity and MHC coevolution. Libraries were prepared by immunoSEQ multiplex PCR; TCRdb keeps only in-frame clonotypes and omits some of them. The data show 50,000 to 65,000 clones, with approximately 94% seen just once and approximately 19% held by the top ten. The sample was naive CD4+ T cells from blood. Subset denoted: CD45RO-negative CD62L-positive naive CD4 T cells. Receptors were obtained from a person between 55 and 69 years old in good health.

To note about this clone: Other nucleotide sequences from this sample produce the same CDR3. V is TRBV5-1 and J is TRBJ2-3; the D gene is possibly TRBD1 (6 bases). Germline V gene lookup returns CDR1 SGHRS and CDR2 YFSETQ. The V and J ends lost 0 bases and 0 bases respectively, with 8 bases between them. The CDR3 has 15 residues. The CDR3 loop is CASSLAGGSTDTQYF. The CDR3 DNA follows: TGCGCCAGCAGCTTGGCTGGGGGCAGCACAGATACGCAGTATTTT.

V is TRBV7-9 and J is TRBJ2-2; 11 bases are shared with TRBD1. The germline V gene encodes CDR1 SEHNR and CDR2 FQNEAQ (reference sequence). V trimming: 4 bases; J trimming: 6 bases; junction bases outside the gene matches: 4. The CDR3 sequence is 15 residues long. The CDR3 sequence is CASSYGQGAAGELFF. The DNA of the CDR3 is TGTGCCAGCAGCTACGGACAGGGGGCCGCCGGGGAGCTGTTTTTT.

Written as DNA, the CDR3 is TGTGCCAGCAGTGAAGCGGCTAGCGCGGCTCCCTACGAGCAGTACTTC. It translates to CASSEAASAAPYEQYF. The chain joins TRBV2 to TRBJ2-5; a weak D match, TRBD2 (6 bases). The end of the DNA is better explained by TRBJ2-7, so the J call may be wrong. The CDR3 spans 16 residues. Germline-derived CDR1 and CDR2 are SNHLY and FYNNEI.

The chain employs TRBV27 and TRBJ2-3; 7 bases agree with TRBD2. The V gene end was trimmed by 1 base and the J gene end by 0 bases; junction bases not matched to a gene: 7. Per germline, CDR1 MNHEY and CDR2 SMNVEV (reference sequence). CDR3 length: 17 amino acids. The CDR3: CASSLWAGGSSTDTQYF. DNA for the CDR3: TGTGCCAGCAGTTTATGGGCCGGCGGGAGTAGCACAGATACGCAGTATTTT.

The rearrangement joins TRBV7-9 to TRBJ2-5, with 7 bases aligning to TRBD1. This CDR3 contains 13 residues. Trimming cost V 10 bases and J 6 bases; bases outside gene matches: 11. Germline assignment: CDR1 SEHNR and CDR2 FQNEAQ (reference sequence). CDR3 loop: CATDDRVLQTQYF. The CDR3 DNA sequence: TGTGCCACCGACGACAGGGTCCTTCAGACCCAGTACTTC.

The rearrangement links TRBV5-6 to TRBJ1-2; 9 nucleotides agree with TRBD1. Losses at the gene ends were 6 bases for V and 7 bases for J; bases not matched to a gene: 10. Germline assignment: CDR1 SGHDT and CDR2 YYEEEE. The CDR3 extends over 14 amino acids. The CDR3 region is CASINRGLVSGYTF. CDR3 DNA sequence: TGTGCCAGCATCAACAGGGGGCTTGTCTCTGGCTACACCTTC. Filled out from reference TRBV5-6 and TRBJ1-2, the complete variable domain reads DAGVTQSPTHLIKTRGQQVTLRCSPKSGHDTVSWYQQALGQGPQFIFQYYEEEERQRGNFPDRFSGHQFPNYSSELNVNALLLGDSALYLCASINRGLVSGYTFGSGTRLTVV.

CDR3 in DNA: TGTGCCAGCAGCCCCACGAGCCGACAGGGGGTCGAGACCCAGTACTTC. This gives the protein CASSPTSRQGVETQYF. This rearrangement joins TRBV7-6 to TRBJ2-5; 9 bases are a match to TRBD1. Germline V gene data show CDR1 as SGHVS and CDR2 as FNYEAQ. The CDR3 length is 16 residues. V lost 5 bases and J lost 5; bases outside the gene matches: 12.

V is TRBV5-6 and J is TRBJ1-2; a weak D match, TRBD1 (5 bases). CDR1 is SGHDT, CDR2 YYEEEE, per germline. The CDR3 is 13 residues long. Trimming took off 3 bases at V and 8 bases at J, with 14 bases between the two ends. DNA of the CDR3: TGTGCCAGCAGCTCGTCTAGGGGTCGAGGCTACACCTTC. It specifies CASSSSRGRGYTF.

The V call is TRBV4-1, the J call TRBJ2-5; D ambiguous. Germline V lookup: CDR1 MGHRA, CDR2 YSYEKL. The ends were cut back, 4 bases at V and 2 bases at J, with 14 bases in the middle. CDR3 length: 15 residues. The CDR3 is CASSPGAIYQETQYF. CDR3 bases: TGCGCCAGCAGCCCAGGCGCGATCTATCAAGAGACCCAGTACTTC.

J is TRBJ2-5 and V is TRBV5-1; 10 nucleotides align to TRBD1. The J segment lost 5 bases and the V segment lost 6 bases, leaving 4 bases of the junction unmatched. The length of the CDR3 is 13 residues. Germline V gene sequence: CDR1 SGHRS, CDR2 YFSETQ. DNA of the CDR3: TGCGCCAGCACGACAGGGGGCGCGGAGACCCAGTACTTC. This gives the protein CASTTGGAETQYF.

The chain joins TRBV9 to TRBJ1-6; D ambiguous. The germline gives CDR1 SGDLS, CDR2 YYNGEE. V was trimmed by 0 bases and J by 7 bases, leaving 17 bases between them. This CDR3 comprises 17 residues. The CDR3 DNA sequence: TGTGCCAGCAGCGTAGGGTCAACCCCCCCACTAAATTCACCCCTCCACTTT. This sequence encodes CASSVGSTPPLNSPLHF.

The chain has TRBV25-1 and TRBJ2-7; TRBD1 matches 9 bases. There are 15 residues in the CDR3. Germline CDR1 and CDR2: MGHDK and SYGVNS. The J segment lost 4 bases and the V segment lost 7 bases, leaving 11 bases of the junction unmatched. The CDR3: CASTLSSGQGYEQYF. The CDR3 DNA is TGTGCCAGCACCTTGAGTTCGGGACAGGGTTACGAGCAGTACTTC.

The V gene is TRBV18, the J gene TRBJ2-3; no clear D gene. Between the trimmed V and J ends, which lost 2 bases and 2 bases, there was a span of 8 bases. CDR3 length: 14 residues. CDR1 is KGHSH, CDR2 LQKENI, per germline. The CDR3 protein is CASSPESFTDTQYF. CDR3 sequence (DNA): TGTGCCAGCTCACCAGAGAGTTTCACAGATACGCAGTATTTT.

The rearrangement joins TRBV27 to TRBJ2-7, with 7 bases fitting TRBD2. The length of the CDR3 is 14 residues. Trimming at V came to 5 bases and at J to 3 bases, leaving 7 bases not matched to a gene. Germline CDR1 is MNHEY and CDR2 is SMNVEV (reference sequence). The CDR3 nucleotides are TGTGCCAGCAGTCCAAGCGGGACCCACTACGAGCAGTACTTC. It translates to CASSPSGTHYEQYF.

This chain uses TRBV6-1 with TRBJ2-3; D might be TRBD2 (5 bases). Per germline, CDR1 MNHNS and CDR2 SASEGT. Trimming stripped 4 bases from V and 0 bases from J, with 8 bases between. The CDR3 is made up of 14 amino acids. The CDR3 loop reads CASSVGGSTDTQYF. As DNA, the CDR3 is TGTGCCAGCAGTGTGGGCGGGAGCACAGATACGCAGTATTTT.

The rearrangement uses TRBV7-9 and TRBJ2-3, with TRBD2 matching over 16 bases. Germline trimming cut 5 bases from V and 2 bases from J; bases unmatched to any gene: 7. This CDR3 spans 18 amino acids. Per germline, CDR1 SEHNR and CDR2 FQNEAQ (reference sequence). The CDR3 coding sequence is TGTGCCAGCAGCGGGACTAGCGGGAGGGCCCCTTCCACAGATACGCAGTATTTT. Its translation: CASSGTSGRAPSTDTQYF.

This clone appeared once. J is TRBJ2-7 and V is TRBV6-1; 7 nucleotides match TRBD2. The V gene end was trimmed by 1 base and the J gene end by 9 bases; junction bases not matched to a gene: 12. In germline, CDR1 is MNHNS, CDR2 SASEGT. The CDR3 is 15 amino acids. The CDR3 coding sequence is TGTGCCAGCAGTGAAGTGGGGGGGGGTTTTGGAGCGCAGTACTTC. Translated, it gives CASSEVGGGFGAQYF.

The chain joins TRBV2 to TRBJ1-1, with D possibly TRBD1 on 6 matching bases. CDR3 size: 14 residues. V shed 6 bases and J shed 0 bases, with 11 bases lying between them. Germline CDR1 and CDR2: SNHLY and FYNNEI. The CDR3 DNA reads TGTGCCAGCAGGATACAGGGAGTGAACACTGAAGCTTTCTTT. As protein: CASRIQGVNTEAFF.

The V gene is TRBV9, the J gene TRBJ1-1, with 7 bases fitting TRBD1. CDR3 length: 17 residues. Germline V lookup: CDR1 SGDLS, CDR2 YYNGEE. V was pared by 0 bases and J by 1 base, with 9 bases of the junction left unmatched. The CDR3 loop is CASSVGPVTGWNTEAFF. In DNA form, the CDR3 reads TGTGCCAGCAGCGTAGGTCCAGTGACAGGGTGGAACACTGAAGCTTTCTTT.